The 23 T cell receptor beta chains below all came from one sample that was sequenced in a study of blood T cell repertoires in COVID-19. The data were produced by immunoSEQ multiplex PCR, yet TCRdb's version contains in-frame clones alone and is incomplete. The data contain 75,000 to 95,000 clones, around 85% of them singletons. The sequencing input was peripheral blood. Source of these receptors: an elderly man with active or convalescent COVID-19.

The J gene is TRBJ2-1, the V gene TRBV24-1; 8 bases are a match to TRBD1. V lost 3 bases, J lost 7 bases, and 10 bases stayed unmatched. This CDR3 region has 16 residues. Germline CDR1 is KGHDR and CDR2 is SFDVKD. This CDR3 is CATSDPHRDRLNEQFF. CDR3 in DNA: TGTGCCACCAGTGATCCTCACCGGGACAGGCTAAATGAGCAGTTCTTC.

The rearrangement links TRBV27 to TRBJ1-2; 12 bases line up with TRBD1. The ends lost 5 bases at V and 9 bases at J; junction bases unmatched: 7. Looked up from germline, CDR1 is MNHEY and CDR2 is SMNVEV (reference sequence). This CDR3 comprises 14 residues. CDR3 nucleotide sequence: TGTGCCAGCAGTAACCGGGACAGGGGGCTGAGCTACACCTTC. Its translation: CASSNRDRGLSYTF.

This clone was observed a single time. The rearrangement links TRBV5-8 to TRBJ1-3, with a weak D call TRBD1 (6 bases). The germline V and J ends were trimmed by 2 bases and 0 bases, with 9 bases remaining between them. Germline CDR1 reads SGHTS; CDR2 reads YDEGEE. CDR3 length: 15 residues. CDR3 residues: CASSLDRSSGNTIYF. As DNA, the CDR3 is TGTGCCAGCAGCTTAGACAGGAGCTCTGGAAACACCATATATTTT.

This clone was found a few times. This rearrangement joins TRBV5-1 to TRBJ2-1; 9 nucleotides line up with TRBD1. The CDR3 runs to 16 residues. CDR1 is SGHRS and CDR2 is YFSETQ in the germline V gene. V lost 1 base, J lost 9 bases, and 11 bases stayed unmatched. The CDR3, as DNA: TGCGCCAGCAGCTTGCCCTCCGGACAGGGGATAAGTGAGCAGTTCTTC. Protein sequence: CASSLPSGQGISEQFF.

This chain links TRBV7-8 with TRBJ2-1; 8 bases map to TRBD2. V trimming: 4 bases; J trimming: 5 bases; junction bases outside the gene matches: 16. The CDR3 sequence is 18 residues long. Germline values: CDR1 SGHVS, CDR2 FQNEAQ. CDR3 in amino acids: CASSYIPARGGLHNEQFF. The CDR3 DNA sequence: TGTGCCAGCAGCTATATCCCGGCCCGCGGGGGGTTACACAATGAGCAGTTCTTC.

The rearrangement links TRBV7-6 to TRBJ1-1, with 11 bases lining up with TRBD1. The CDR3 spans 15 residues. Trimming at V came to 3 bases and at J to 6 bases, leaving 6 bases not matched to a gene. Germline CDR1 and CDR2: SGHVS and FNYEAQ. The DNA of the CDR3 is TGTGCCAGCAGCTTTACCGGGACAGGGGGAGCTGAAGCTTTCTTT. Translated, it gives CASSFTGTGGAEAFF.

The rearrangement uses TRBV28 and TRBJ2-2; D possibly corresponds to TRBD1 (7 bases). Per the germline V gene, CDR1 is MDHEN and CDR2 is SYDVKM. The V end lost 7 bases, the J end lost 3 bases, and 18 bases lay between the germline ends. CDR3 length equals 16 residues. The CDR3 spells CASIPRGELDTGELFF. In DNA form, the CDR3 reads TGTGCCAGCATCCCCAGGGGGGAATTAGACACCGGGGAGCTGTTTTTT.

The genes are TRBV18 and TRBJ2-1; D call uncertain. The CDR3 consists of 14 residues. Looked up from germline, CDR1 is KGHSH and CDR2 is LQKENI. V dropped 3 bases and J dropped 4 bases, with 10 bases sitting between them. The CDR3 nucleotides read TGTGCCAGCTCACCCCCAACAGTTTACAATGAGCAGTTCTTC. Its protein product is CASSPPTVYNEQFF.

The chain employs TRBV6-5 and TRBJ2-1; perhaps TRBD1 as D (5 bases). V was clipped by 0 bases and J by 10 bases, with 7 bases between them. Germline V CDR1 and CDR2: MNHEY, SVGAGI. The CDR3 loop spans 12 amino acids. CDR3 loop: CASSYSRQEQFF. CDR3 DNA sequence: TGTGCCAGCAGTTACTCGAGACAGGAGCAGTTCTTC.

The chain employs TRBV18 and TRBJ2-7; 7 positions agree with TRBD2. V gave up 3 bases and J gave up 6 bases; unmatched junction bases: 5. The CDR3 is 13 residues long. Germline lookup yields CDR1 KGHSH and CDR2 LQKENI. CDR3 amino acids: CASSPGEGVEQYV. CDR3 bases: TGTGCCAGCTCACCGGGGGAGGGAGTCGAGCAGTACGTC.

The chain uses TRBV28 and TRBJ2-2; 8 bases match TRBD1. V was clipped by 5 bases and J by 6 bases; unmatched bases: 5. The length of the CDR3 is 14 residues. Germline CDR1 MDHEN, CDR2 SYDVKM. The CDR3 nucleotides are TGTGCCAGCAGTCGGACAGGGTGGTCCGGGGAGCTGTTTTTT. Amino acids: CASSRTGWSGELFF. Together with reference TRBV28 and TRBJ2-2, the CDR3 gives the full variable domain: DVKVTQSSRYLVKRTGEKVFLECVQDMDHENMFWYRQDPGLGLRLIYFSYDVKMKEKGDIPEGYSVSREKKERFSLILESASTNQTSMYLCASSRTGWSGELFFGEGSRLTVL.

V usage is TRBV2 and J usage is TRBJ1-2, with D possibly TRBD1 on 6 matching bases. The germline V gene has CDR1 SNHLY and CDR2 FYNNEI. Trimming pared 6 bases from V and 7 bases from J, leaving 21 bases between. The CDR3 length is 15 residues. In DNA, the CDR3 is TGTGCCAGCAGGAGGTTGATGGGGGCCAGCTCTGGCTACACCTTC. It encodes CASRRLMGASSGYTF.

The V and J genes are TRBV7-2 and TRBJ1-6, with 9 bases that match TRBD1. V was pared by 3 bases and J by 10 bases, with 7 bases of the junction left unmatched. The length of the CDR3 is 15 residues. Germline V gene data show CDR1 as SGHTA and CDR2 as FQGNSA. In DNA, the CDR3 is TGTGCCAGCAGCTTCCCGGGACAGGGTCACTCACCCCTCCACTTT. This sequence encodes CASSFPGQGHSPLHF. Full variable domain (missing parts from reference TRBV7-2 and TRBJ1-6): GAGVSQSPSNKVTEKGKDVELRCDPISGHTALYWYRQSLGQGLEFLIYFQGNSAPDKSGLPSDRFSAERTGGSVSTLTIQRTQQEDSAVYLCASSFPGQGHSPLHFGNGTRLTVT.

This chain connects TRBV5-8 to TRBJ1-2; no firm D call. The CDR3 has 12 amino acids. The germline gives CDR1 SGHTS, CDR2 YDEGEE. Trimming took 0 bases from V and 8 from J, leaving 8 bases between them. CDR3 sequence reads: CASSLERPGYTF. The CDR3 region has the DNA TGTGCCAGCAGCTTGGAGCGACCCGGCTACACCTTC.

This clone appeared a single time. This rearrangement joins TRBV11-2 to TRBJ1-2; TRBD1 aligns across 7 bases. The CDR3 is 16 amino acids. Trimming removed 3 bases from V and 4 bases from J; junction bases left unmatched: 11. Germline V CDR1 and CDR2: SGHAT, FQNNGV. The CDR3 here is CASSFSGGGTTYGYTF. CDR3 nucleotides: TGTGCCAGCAGCTTTTCAGGGGGTGGGACCACCTATGGCTACACCTTC.

This clone is medium-sized (0.01 to 0.1%). The chain couples TRBV25-1 to TRBJ2-1, with 12 bases matching TRBD2. The CDR3 covers 17 residues. Germline-derived CDR1 and CDR2 are MGHDK and SYGVNS. V shed 7 bases and J 9 bases; nucleotides not matched to a gene: 16. CDR3 sequence: CASTSTSGGYQGREQFF. In DNA, the CDR3 is TGTGCCAGCACTTCGACTAGCGGGGGATATCAGGGGCGTGAGCAGTTCTTC.

This clone was picked up one time. The J gene is TRBJ1-1, the V gene TRBV30; a possible D gene is TRBD1 (5 bases). The CDR3 loop spans 14 amino acids. Germline lookup yields CDR1 GTSNPN and CDR2 SVGIG (reference sequence). V dropped 0 bases and J dropped 4 bases, with 12 bases sitting between them. CDR3 nucleotide sequence: TGTGCCTGGAGTGTAGAGCCTAGGGGCACTGAAGCTTTCTTT. It yields the protein CAWSVEPRGTEAFF.

The chain employs TRBV18 and TRBJ2-5; 8 bases fit TRBD2. Looked up from germline, CDR1 is KGHSH and CDR2 is LQKENI. The junction had 7 bases not matched to a gene; V was cut back by 6 bases and J by 1 base. The CDR3 runs 15 residues. The CDR3 protein is CASSQNLAGQETQYF. CDR3 coding DNA: TGTGCCAGCTCGCAAAATCTAGCGGGCCAAGAGACCCAGTACTTC. Variable domain in full (rest from reference TRBV18 and TRBJ2-5): NAGVMQNPRHLVRRRGQEARLRCSPMKGHSHVYWYRQLPEEGLKFMVYLQKENIIDESGMPKERFSAEFPKEGPSILRIQQVVRGDSAAYFCASSQNLAGQETQYFGPGTRLLVL.

The chain combines TRBV10-3 with TRBJ2-5, with TRBD1 matching over 7 bases. J was trimmed by 5 bases and V by 5 bases; bases with no gene match: 11. This CDR3 has 15 residues. CDR1 is ENHRY and CDR2 is SYGVKD in the germline V gene. CDR3 in amino acids: CAISQTTGVWETQYF. DNA for the CDR3: TGTGCCATCAGTCAGACCACAGGGGTCTGGGAGACCCAGTACTTC.

The chain joins TRBV6-1 to TRBJ1-5; a weak D match, TRBD1 (6 bases). The CDR3 runs 17 residues. Germline V CDR1 and CDR2: MNHNS, SASEGT. Deletions cut 1 base from V and 0 bases from J, with 13 bases between. The CDR3 reads CASSEDLGHLSNQPQHF. As DNA, the CDR3 is TGTGCCAGCAGTGAAGACCTGGGACACCTTAGCAATCAGCCCCAGCATTTT.

The chain joins TRBV7-9 to TRBJ2-5, with 7 bases lining up with TRBD1. Losses at the gene ends were 3 bases for V and 2 bases for J; bases not matched to a gene: 6. Germline CDR1 and CDR2: SEHNR and FQNEAQ (reference sequence). This CDR3 spans 15 amino acids. The CDR3 loop is CASSLSGTVQETQYF. The DNA of the CDR3 is TGTGCCAGCAGCTTGTCTGGGACAGTACAAGAGACCCAGTACTTC.

The chain carries TRBV19 and TRBJ1-4, with a weak D call TRBD1 (5 bases). The germline V gene encodes CDR1 LNHDA and CDR2 SQIVND (reference sequence). This CDR3 is 15 amino acids long. Trimming left V 7 bases short and J 0 bases short, with 12 bases between. CDR3 residues: CASKGRGATNEKLFF. CDR3 DNA: TGTGCCAGTAAGGGAAGGGGCGCAACTAATGAAAAACTGTTTTTT.

V and J are TRBV11-2 and TRBJ2-6; D remains ambiguous. The CDR3 contains 15 residues. Germline V CDR1 and CDR2: SGHAT, FQNNGV. Trimming left V 3 bases short and J 0 bases short, with 6 bases between. Written as DNA, the CDR3 is TGTGCCAGCAGCTTTGAGCTCTCTGGGGCCAACGTCCTGACTTTC. It translates to CASSFELSGANVLTF. Full variable domain (remainder filled in from reference TRBV11-2 and TRBJ2-6): EAGVAQSPRYKIIEKRQSVAFWCNPISGHATLYWYQQILGQGPKLLIQFQNNGVVDDSQLPKDRFSAERLKGVDSTLKIQPAKLEDSAVYLCASSFELSGANVLTFGAGSRLTVL.